Listed here are 32 T cell receptor beta chains from one sample, sequenced in a study of siplizumab effects on memory and regulatory T cells. TCRdb's table, derived via immunoSEQ multiplex PCR, lists solely in-frame clones and lacks some. The repertoire includes some 100,000 clones, roughly 94% of them detected once, and roughly 0.61% sits in the top ten. The sequenced sample was Tregs sorted from blood. All receptors derive from a human donor in good health.

The J gene is TRBJ2-1, the V gene TRBV19; D possibly matches TRBD1 or TRBD2 (6 bases each). The CDR3 consists of 17 residues. Per germline, CDR1 LNHDA and CDR2 SQIVND (reference sequence). V was shortened by 6 bases and J by 8 bases, with 26 bases between the two germline ends. The CDR3 sequence is CASRANPTGAKGYEQFF. In DNA form, the CDR3 reads TGTGCCAGTAGAGCTAACCCCACGGGGGCTAAGGGTTATGAGCAGTTCTTC.

The chain joins TRBV5-1 to TRBJ1-3; 10 positions agree with TRBD1. The CDR3 is 15 residues long. The germline gives CDR1 SGHRS, CDR2 YFSETQ. V was clipped by 2 bases and J by 7 bases; unmatched bases: 6. The DNA for the CDR3 is TGCGCCAGCAGCTTTGAGACAGGGGGCTTTAACACCATATATTTT. The encoded protein is CASSFETGGFNTIYF.

V gene TRBV19 combines with J gene TRBJ1-5; D gene ambiguous. The V end was cut by 3 bases, the J end by 0 bases, with 12 bases between. The CDR3 extends over 16 amino acids. The germline gives CDR1 LNHDA, CDR2 SQIVND (reference sequence). The CDR3 here is CASSIPTPYSNQPQHF. CDR3 in DNA: TGTGCCAGTAGTATTCCGACACCGTATAGCAATCAGCCCCAGCATTTT.

This chain joins TRBV18 and TRBJ1-2, with D unresolved. The V end lost 6 bases, the J end lost 6 bases, and 14 bases lay between the germline ends. CDR1 is KGHSH and CDR2 is LQKENI in the germline V gene. This CDR3 is built from 13 residues. CDR3 sequence (DNA): TGTGCCAGCTCCTCAACAGAACCTAATGGCTACACCTTC. This codes for CASSSTEPNGYTF. Filled out from reference TRBV18 and TRBJ1-2, the complete variable domain reads NAGVMQNPRHLVRRRGQEARLRCSPMKGHSHVYWYRQLPEEGLKFMVYLQKENIIDESGMPKERFSAEFPKEGPSILRIQQVVRGDSAAYFCASSSTEPNGYTFGSGTRLTVV.

This clone has only one observation. The CDR3 protein is CANSQDEYGYTF. The CDR3 bases are TGTGCCAACTCTCAGGATGAATATGGCTACACCTTC. The chain has TRBV27 and TRBJ1-2; no clear D. This CDR3 has 12 amino acids. Germline CDR1 MNHEY, CDR2 SMNVEV (reference sequence). V was pared by 10 bases and J by 5 bases, with 14 bases between.

There are a few counts of this clone. The same CDR3 is also encoded by other DNA sequences in this sample. The V and J genes are TRBV14 and TRBJ1-2; maybe TRBD1 (6 bases). The CDR3 has 13 amino acids. CDR1 and CDR2 (germline): SGHDN, FVKESK. V was cut by 4 bases and J by 4 bases, with 10 bases left in between. In DNA, the CDR3 is TGTGCCAGCAGCCCGGGGGGCGGCTATGGCTACACCTTC. Protein sequence: CASSPGGGYGYTF.

The rearrangement links TRBV7-6 to TRBJ2-2, with 8 bases fitting TRBD2. Germline CDR1 reads SGHVS; CDR2 reads FNYEAQ. This CDR3 is 15 amino acids long. V lost 1 base and J lost 4; bases outside the gene matches: 2. In nucleotides, the CDR3 is TGTGCCAGCAGCTTAGTCGGGGGGGCCACCGGGGAGCTGTTTTTT. Residues: CASSLVGGATGELFF.

This clone was detected once. Other nucleotide sequences in the sample specify the same CDR3. This rearrangement joins TRBV6-5 to TRBJ1-1; D uncertain. Germline CDR1 is MNHEY and CDR2 is SVGAGI. Trimming removed 0 bases from V and 0 bases from J, with 5 bases in between. The CDR3 totals 14 residues. The CDR3 is CASSYSTVNTEAFF. CDR3 nucleotides: TGTGCCAGCAGTTACTCGACGGTGAACACTGAAGCTTTCTTT.

This clone was observed a few times. V and J are TRBV2 and TRBJ2-7; TRBD1 agrees at 11 bases. The junction had 4 bases not matched to a gene; V was cut back by 6 bases and J by 6 bases. This CDR3 comprises 13 residues. CDR1 and CDR2 (germline): SNHLY, FYNNEI. The DNA of the CDR3 is TGTGCCAGCAGCCGGGACAGGGGGTTCGAGCAGTACTTC. Translated: CASSRDRGFEQYF.

The chain joins TRBV5-1 to TRBJ2-2; 8 bases are a match to TRBD2. The CDR3 is made up of 17 amino acids. After removal of 4 bases from V and 4 bases from J, the junction contained 12 bases not matched to a gene. CDR1 and CDR2 (germline): SGHRS, YFSETQ. CDR3 sequence (DNA): TGCGCCAGCAGCACCGAGAAGACTAGCGTTAGCACCGGGGAGCTGTTTTTT. This encodes CASSTEKTSVSTGELFF. Together with reference TRBV5-1 and TRBJ2-2, the CDR3 gives the full variable domain: KAGVTQTPRYLIKTRGQQVTLSCSPISGHRSVSWYQQTPGQGLQFLFEYFSETQRNKGNFPGRFSGRQFSNSRSEMNVSTLELGDSALYLCASSTEKTSVSTGELFFGEGSRLTVL.

The chain joins TRBV6-5 to TRBJ1-2; no clear D gene. V shed 0 bases and J shed 7 bases, with 15 bases lying between them. The length of the CDR3 is 15 residues. CDR1 and CDR2 (germline): MNHEY, SVGAGI. The CDR3 DNA reads as TGTGCCAGCAGTTACTCGCAGCAAGGACGGCGTGGCTACACCTTC. Protein sequence: CASSYSQQGRRGYTF.

The chain uses TRBV11-2 and TRBJ1-2, with D perhaps TRBD1 (5 bases). Germline loops: CDR1 SGHAT, CDR2 FQNNGV. V was trimmed by 3 bases and J by 4 bases, leaving 12 bases between them. The CDR3 has 14 residues. As DNA, the CDR3 is TGTGCCAGCAGCTTGGCGGCCGGGGGCTATGGCTACACCTTC. Its translation: CASSLAAGGYGYTF.

Only one count was recorded for this clone. The chain recombines TRBV7-9 with TRBJ1-6, with 7 bases fitting TRBD1. CDR1 SEHNR and CDR2 FQNEAQ come from the germline V gene (reference sequence). The V gene end was trimmed by 4 bases and the J gene end by 0 bases; junction bases not matched to a gene: 6. The CDR3 runs 17 residues. The CDR3 here is CASSYRGQSSYNSPLHF. CDR3 sequence (DNA): TGTGCCAGCAGCTACCGGGGACAGAGCTCCTATAATTCACCCCTCCACTTT.

The CDR3 coding sequence is TGTGCCAGCAGTTCGGGTCGCCGGAGGAACTATGGCTACACCTTC. Translated, it gives CASSSGRRRNYGYTF. The chain couples TRBV27 to TRBJ1-2, with unresolved D. Germline CDR1 reads MNHEY; CDR2 reads SMNVEV (reference sequence). The CDR3 covers 15 residues. V was clipped by 4 bases and J by 2 bases, with 14 bases between them.

J is TRBJ2-1 and V is TRBV7-9; 10 nucleotides agree with TRBD2. Germline assignment: CDR1 SEHNR and CDR2 FQNEAQ (reference sequence). The CDR3 has 17 amino acids. V shed 1 base, J shed 4 bases, and the junction held 7 bases outside the gene matches. The CDR3 here is CASSLVGTSGTYNEQFF. CDR3 DNA: TGTGCCAGCAGCTTAGTAGGCACTAGCGGGACATACAATGAGCAGTTCTTC.

The chain recombines TRBV7-9 with TRBJ2-4; either TRBD1 or TRBD2 may fit D (6 bases each). Germline V lookup: CDR1 SEHNR, CDR2 FQNEAQ (reference sequence). V was shortened by 1 base and J by 0 bases, with 13 bases between the two germline ends. The CDR3 spans 17 residues. CDR3 amino acids: CASSLGSGAPAKNIQYF. The CDR3 DNA is TGTGCCAGCAGCTTAGGTTCGGGGGCCCCAGCCAAAAACATTCAGTACTTC.

CDR3 loop: CASSPGVGRGYGYTF. CDR3 DNA: TGTGCCAGCAGCCCCGGGGTGGGGCGCGGCTATGGCTACACCTTC. The V and J genes are TRBV5-6 and TRBJ1-2; possibly TRBD1 for D (5 bases). Germline V gene data show CDR1 as SGHDT and CDR2 as YYEEEE. CDR3 length: 15 amino acids. Trimming cost V 4 bases and J 4 bases, with 17 bases left between them.

The genes are TRBV25-1 and TRBJ1-2; D might be TRBD1 (5 bases). Trimming left V 6 bases short and J 3 bases short, with 14 bases between. Germline CDR1 MGHDK, CDR2 SYGVNS. The CDR3 has 14 residues. The CDR3 reads CASRPRGHYYGYTF. The CDR3 DNA follows: TGTGCCAGCAGGCCACGAGGACACTACTATGGCTACACCTTC.

This sequence joins TRBV5-4 and TRBJ2-1, with TRBD2 identical over 9 bases. The V gene's germline CDR1 is SGHNT and CDR2 YYREEE (reference sequence). J lost 0 bases, V lost 0 bases, and 1 base had no gene match. The CDR3 is 16 amino acids. In DNA form, the CDR3 reads TGTGCCAGCAGCTTGGTAGCGGGAGCCTCCTACAATGAGCAGTTCTTC. Its protein product is CASSLVAGASYNEQFF.

The V and J genes are TRBV29-1 and TRBJ2-1; 7 bases map to TRBD1. V shed 5 bases, J shed 6 bases, and the junction held 7 bases outside the gene matches. This CDR3 spans 13 amino acids. The germline V gene has CDR1 SQVTM and CDR2 ANQGSEA. CDR3 coding DNA: TGCAGCGTTACTAGGCAGGGGGTCAATGAGCAGTTCTTC. It codes for CSVTRQGVNEQFF.

This chain connects TRBV29-1 to TRBJ1-1, with D possibly being TRBD1 (5 bases). Germline V gene data show CDR1 as SQVTM and CDR2 as ANQGSEA. The V end was cut by 6 bases, the J end by 3 bases, with 23 bases between. The CDR3 is 16 residues long. As DNA, the CDR3 is TGCAGCGTGCGGGGTCCTTGGGGACGAGGCGACACTGAAGCTTTCTTT. It specifies CSVRGPWGRGDTEAFF.

The rearrangement uses TRBV18 and TRBJ2-1, with 14 bases matching TRBD2. Germline V gene sequence: CDR1 KGHSH, CDR2 LQKENI. The CDR3 is 18 residues long. Trimming removed 2 bases from V and 7 bases from J; junction bases left unmatched: 10. The CDR3 nucleotides are TGTGCCAGCTCACCAACGCCGGGACTAGCGGGAGTAAGGAATGAGCAGTTCTTC. This encodes CASSPTPGLAGVRNEQFF.

This chain connects TRBV29-1 to TRBJ1-1; D possibly corresponds to TRBD1 (6 bases). The V and J ends lost 3 bases and 0 bases respectively, with 11 bases between them. Per the germline V gene, CDR1 is SQVTM and CDR2 is ANQGSEA. The CDR3 sequence is 14 residues long. The CDR3 sequence: CSVDIGGMNTEAFF. DNA of the CDR3: TGCAGCGTTGACATAGGGGGGATGAACACTGAAGCTTTCTTT.

V usage is TRBV5-1 and J usage is TRBJ2-2; D is possibly TRBD2 (6 bases). V was pared by 1 base and J by 1 base, with 11 bases between. Germline V lookup: CDR1 SGHRS, CDR2 YFSETQ. The CDR3 loop spans 16 amino acids. The CDR3 region has the DNA TGCGCCAGCAGCTTGACCTGGGGACTGAACACCGGGGAGCTGTTTTTT. Its translation is CASSLTWGLNTGELFF.

This CDR3 reads CASSPGRGPQETQYF. CDR3 nucleotide sequence: TGTGCCAGCTCACCAGGCAGGGGGCCACAAGAGACCCAGTACTTC. The gene calls are TRBV18 and TRBJ2-5; the match to TRBD1 covers 8 bases. This CDR3 is built from 15 residues. Per germline, CDR1 KGHSH and CDR2 LQKENI. Trimming at V came to 2 bases and at J to 2 bases, leaving 4 bases not matched to a gene.

The genes are TRBV27 and TRBJ2-1; 8 bases align to TRBD2. Losses at the gene ends were 1 base for V and 7 bases for J; bases not matched to a gene: 6. CDR1 MNHEY and CDR2 SMNVEV come from the germline V gene (reference sequence). There are 15 residues in the CDR3. DNA for the CDR3: TGTGCCAGCAGTTTATTAGGGCGGGAGGCAAATGAGCAGTTCTTC. This gives the protein CASSLLGREANEQFF.

This clone was seen once. The chain is built from TRBV2 and TRBJ2-1; TRBD1 agrees at 7 bases. CDR1 and CDR2 (germline): SNHLY, FYNNEI. Trimming cost V 5 bases and J 7 bases; bases outside gene matches: 5. CDR3 length: 13 residues. The CDR3 spells CASSRGQSNEQFF. The CDR3 coding sequence is TGTGCCAGCAGTCGGGGACAGTCGAATGAGCAGTTCTTC.

The rearrangement links TRBV15 to TRBJ2-1; 7 nucleotides line up with TRBD2. The CDR3 has 12 amino acids. V lost 5 bases to trimming and J lost 15 bases; unmatched junction nucleotides: 10. The V gene's germline CDR1 is LNHNV and CDR2 YYDKDF (reference sequence). The CDR3 DNA is TGTGCCACCAGCCAGGGACTACGCGAACTGTTCTTC. This translates into CATSQGLRELFF.

In this sample, this clone turned up a few times. The CDR3: CAWSVPQQAQPQHF. Written as DNA, the CDR3 is TGTGCCTGGAGTGTCCCCCAACAGGCCCAGCCCCAGCATTTT. The rearrangement joins TRBV30 to TRBJ1-5; TRBD1 is a possible D gene (5 bases). Germline lookup yields CDR1 GTSNPN and CDR2 SVGIG (reference sequence). The CDR3 sequence is 14 residues long. V shed 0 bases and J shed 7 bases, with 13 bases lying between them.

The CDR3 reads CASSQEGSGRSQTQYF. The CDR3 DNA is TGCGCCAGCAGCCAAGAGGGTAGCGGGAGGAGTCAGACCCAGTACTTC. The gene calls are TRBV4-1 and TRBJ2-5; 10 nucleotides line up with TRBD2. V dropped 0 bases and J dropped 6; count of bases not matched to a gene: 7. Germline CDR1 MGHRA, CDR2 YSYEKL. This CDR3 spans 16 amino acids.

This chain joins TRBV6-6 and TRBJ1-2; 7 positions agree with TRBD1. In germline, CDR1 is MNHNY, CDR2 SVGAGI (reference sequence). With V trimmed by 6 bases and J by 2 bases, 3 bases remained unmatched. The CDR3 extends over 13 amino acids. Written as DNA, the CDR3 is TGTGCCAGCAGCCTGACAGGGAACTATGGCTACACCTTC. It encodes CASSLTGNYGYTF.

This clone was recorded only once. The chain is built from TRBV7-6 and TRBJ2-1; TRBD2 might be the D (6 bases). The V end was cut by 5 bases, the J end by 6 bases, with 14 bases between. There are 14 residues in the CDR3. Germline-derived CDR1 and CDR2 are SGHVS and FNYEAQ. The CDR3 coding sequence is TGTGCCAGCAGCCTGGGAGGTCTTTCCAATGAGCAGTTCTTC. It translates to CASSLGGLSNEQFF. The full variable domain, in which reference TRBV7-6 and TRBJ2-1 provide the parts outside the CDR3, is GAGVSQSPRYKVTKRGQDVALRCDPISGHVSLYWYRQALGQGPEFLTYFNYEAQQDKSGLPNDRFSAERPEGSISTLTIQRTEQRDSAMYRCASSLGGLSNEQFFGPGTRLTVL.